This entry is about one TCR beta chain. What it binds is not known. Donors were drawn from the approximately 120-subject validation cohort, separate from the roughly 700-subject first cohort. The entry originates in a study of cytomegalovirus exposure and HLA in healthy donors. Overall study: The 100 to 150 validation repertoires used the same platform as the 500 to 700 first-cohort repertoires, a later analysis reported. Notes on the study in general: Reports indicated that the classifier achieved high specificity and sensitivity in diagnosing cytomegalovirus status.

V was clipped by 5 bases and J by 16 bases; unmatched bases: 7. The CDR3 has 11 residues. Per germline, CDR1 SNHLY and CDR2 FYNNEI. The table came from immunoSEQ multiplex PCR; TCRdb's copy has only in-frame clones and leaves some out. The data show more than 250,000 clones, around 86% seen once. Sequenced: PBMCs. This TCR was recovered from a woman younger than 35 in good health and CMV-seronegative. The V and J genes are TRBV2 and TRBJ2-1; TRBD2 matches 8 bases. CDR3 sequence: CASSTGTRTFF. The CDR3 nucleotides read TGTGCCAGCAGTACCGGGACTAGAACCTTCTTC.